This TCR beta chain was documented in a study of T cells after yellow fever vaccination. About this clonotype: Its antigen is currently unknown.

CDR1 is SGHVS, CDR2 FQNEAQ, per germline. V was shortened by 0 bases and J by 0 bases, with 3 bases between the two germline ends. The CDR3 extends over 14 amino acids. Study-wide results and limits: Although the secondary response was weaker, it peaked faster, at day 5 versus 15. Subsequent booster samples again held most clones from primary vaccination (96% CD4, about 86% CD8).

Conversion of TCR transcripts into cDNA relied on 5'RACE template switching, which added a universal primer site and UMIs. MiXCR, applied by TCRdb to the 5' RACE reads, yields one record per CDR3 protein. The repertoire includes roughly 310,000 distinct CDR3 sequences, 8.5% to 9% of them detected once, and over 15% sits in the top ten. The sequenced sample was PBMCs, obtained on the day of the first yellow fever vaccination. This receptor was identified in a man in his late teens or twenties who received the YFV17D yellow fever vaccine. V is TRBV7-8 and J is TRBJ1-3; D is unresolved. CDR3 in DNA: TGTGCCAGCAGCTTAGCGGACTCTGGAAACACCATATATTTT. Its translation is CASSLADSGNTIYF.